These 27 T cell receptor beta chains share one sample of origin, sequenced in a study of shared clonotypes between healthy human individuals. Measured with immunoSEQ multiplex PCR; TCRdb has only the in-frame clones, and not every one. The table shows 2 million to 2.5 million clones, with over 90% occurring only once. Sequences were obtained from naive CD4+ T cells from PBMCs. The subset denotes: CD45RA+ positively selected. All receptors come from a man younger than 35 in good health. Some clones in this sample may be carry-over from other donors' samples.

This chain connects TRBV5-1 to TRBJ2-5; 11 nucleotides match TRBD1. The germline CDR1 and CDR2 sequences are SGHRS and YFSETQ. This CDR3 has 15 residues. Trimming cost V 4 bases and J 5 bases; bases outside gene matches: 7. The CDR3, as DNA: TGCGCCAGCAGCAACGACGGGACAGGGGGTGAGACCCAGTACTTC. This encodes CASSNDGTGGETQYF.

The rearrangement joins TRBV28 to TRBJ2-2, with D unclear. Germline V CDR1 and CDR2: MDHEN, SYDVKM. Trimming pared 5 bases from V and 6 bases from J, leaving 7 bases between. The CDR3 extends over 12 amino acids. The CDR3: CASSPAAGELFF. As DNA, the CDR3 is TGTGCCAGCAGTCCCGCAGCCGGGGAGCTGTTTTTT.

The chain combines TRBV9 with TRBJ2-2; 9 bases match TRBD2. Germline assignment: CDR1 SGDLS and CDR2 YYNGEE. The CDR3 has 16 residues. V was pared by 4 bases and J by 4 bases, with 8 bases of the junction left unmatched. This CDR3 reads CASSPRLAEPTGELFF. CDR3 DNA: TGTGCCAGCAGCCCCCGACTAGCGGAGCCCACCGGGGAGCTGTTTTTT. Full variable domain (missing parts from reference TRBV9 and TRBJ2-2): DSGVTQTPKHLITATGQRVTLRCSPRSGDLSVYWYQQSLDQGLQFLIQYYNGEERAKGNILERFSAQQFPDLHSELNLSSLELGDSALYFCASSPRLAEPTGELFFGEGSRLTVL.

The chain combines TRBV28 with TRBJ1-1; 10 bases line up with TRBD1. CDR1 MDHEN and CDR2 SYDVKM come from the germline V gene. V shed 5 bases, J shed 9 bases, and the junction held 15 bases outside the gene matches. The CDR3 length is 16 residues. CDR3 in DNA: TGTGCCAGCAGTGTAGGGGGAACCGGGACAGGGGAGAAAGCTTTCTTT. As protein: CASSVGGTGTGEKAFF.

The chain links TRBV30 to TRBJ1-5; D gene ambiguous. The germline gives CDR1 GTSNPN, CDR2 SVGIG (reference sequence). The CDR3 contains 14 residues. V lost 2 bases and J 7 bases, leaving 15 bases between the germline ends. In DNA form, the CDR3 reads TGTGCCTGGAGTATAAGGGAATGGAGACAGCCCCAGCATTTT. Its protein product is CAWSIREWRQPQHF.

The CDR3 DNA sequence: TGTGCCTGGAGTGACCGGAGGGAGACCCAGTACTTC. Its translation: CAWSDRRETQYF. The genes are TRBV30 and TRBJ2-5; a possible D gene is TRBD2 (5 bases). This CDR3 is built from 12 residues. Germline CDR1 is GTSNPN and CDR2 is SVGIG (reference sequence). Trimming cost V 1 base and J 5 bases, with 8 bases left between them.

The rearrangement uses TRBV6-5 and TRBJ2-3, with D possibly being TRBD1 (6 bases). The CDR3 is 15 residues long. V dropped 6 bases and J dropped 0 bases, with 13 bases sitting between them. The germline V gene encodes CDR1 MNHEY and CDR2 SVGAGI. The CDR3 loop reads CASSLNRASTDTQYF. CDR3 coding DNA: TGTGCCAGCAGCCTCAACAGGGCTAGCACAGATACGCAGTATTTT.

The rearrangement links TRBV28 to TRBJ1-1, with D possibly being TRBD1 (6 bases). Germline CDR1 and CDR2: MDHEN and SYDVKM. The CDR3 consists of 15 residues. Trimming cost V 7 bases and J 3 bases, with 18 bases left between them. In DNA form, the CDR3 reads TGTGCCAGCACGGCTCCCGGGGGCGGAGACACTGAAGCTTTCTTT. Its translation is CASTAPGGGDTEAFF.

The count of this clone is one. This chain uses TRBV5-1 with TRBJ1-1; no clear D gene. Trimming pared 4 bases from V and 5 bases from J, leaving 18 bases between. Germline CDR1 SGHRS, CDR2 YFSETQ. This CDR3 has 15 residues. CDR3: CASSPRPGSGTEAFF. CDR3 DNA: TGCGCCAGCAGCCCTAGGCCGGGGTCTGGGACTGAAGCTTTCTTT.

The chain recombines TRBV7-2 with TRBJ2-3, with TRBD2 matching 8 bases. The CDR3 covers 17 residues. V lost 5 bases to trimming and J lost 7 bases; unmatched junction nucleotides: 17. Germline lookup yields CDR1 SGHTA and CDR2 FQGNSA. CDR3 DNA sequence: TGTGCCAGCAGCCCGACCGGGACTAGGTCTATATCTAATACGCAGTATTTT. Protein product: CASSPTGTRSISNTQYF.

This clone appeared a single time. The chain combines TRBV30 with TRBJ1-2; D gene unclear. The CDR3 consists of 13 residues. From germline, CDR1 is GTSNPN and CDR2 SVGIG (reference sequence). With 0 bases removed from V and 8 bases from J, the gap between germline ends came to 13 bases. The CDR3 DNA reads TGTGCCTGGAGTGTAGTCCAGGCAGGAGGCTACACCTTC. Encoded protein: CAWSVVQAGGYTF. Complete variable domain (other parts from reference TRBV30 and TRBJ1-2): SQTIHQWPATLVQPVGSPLSLECTVEGTSNPNLYWYRQAAGRGLQLLFYSVGIGQISSEVPQNLSASRPQDRQFILSSKKLLLSDSGFYLCAWSVVQAGGYTFGSGTRLTVV.

V is TRBV5-4 and J is TRBJ2-7; 10 positions match TRBD1. The V segment lost 0 bases and the J segment 13 bases; nucleotides outside the gene matches: 10. This CDR3 comprises 14 residues. Germline lookup yields CDR1 SGHNT and CDR2 YYREEE (reference sequence). DNA for the CDR3: TGTGCCAGCAGCTTGGCAGGGACAGGGGTTAACCTTTACTTC. This encodes CASSLAGTGVNLYF.

The gene calls are TRBV18 and TRBJ2-3; 13 nucleotides agree with TRBD2. J gave up 3 bases and V 3 bases, and 6 bases lay outside the gene matches. From germline, CDR1 is KGHSH and CDR2 LQKENI. The CDR3 runs to 17 residues. This chain's CDR3 is CASSPVMGLAGTDTQYF. CDR3 DNA sequence: TGTGCCAGCTCACCGGTGATGGGACTAGCGGGGACAGATACGCAGTATTTT.

This clone was counted a few times. J is TRBJ2-5 and V is TRBV15, with TRBD1 identical over 12 bases. This CDR3 spans 15 amino acids. V dropped 4 bases and J dropped 5; count of bases not matched to a gene: 5. CDR1 is LNHNV, CDR2 YYDKDF, per germline (reference sequence). In nucleotides, the CDR3 is TGTGCCACCAGCAAGGGGACAGGGGGCGCGGAGACCCAGTACTTC. It specifies CATSKGTGGAETQYF.

This chain uses TRBV19 with TRBJ1-5; TRBD1 matches 8 bases. The CDR3 has 16 residues. J lost 7 bases, V lost 1 base, and 9 bases had no gene match. Germline V lookup: CDR1 LNHDA, CDR2 SQIVND (reference sequence). CDR3 DNA sequence: TGTGCCAGTAGTATAGGGGGGAGGACAGGGCGGCAGCCCCAGCATTTT. Translating gives CASSIGGRTGRQPQHF.

This clone occurred a few times. This chain uses TRBV5-4 with TRBJ1-1, with D tentatively TRBD1 (5 bases). The CDR3 covers 12 residues. Per germline, CDR1 SGHNT and CDR2 YYREEE (reference sequence). The V end was cut by 1 base, the J end by 10 bases, with 11 bases between. CDR3 nucleotide sequence: TGTGCCAGCAGCTTGTTCCAGGGCGGAGCTTTCTTT. The encoded protein is CASSLFQGGAFF.

This chain links TRBV6-1 with TRBJ1-5; D is undetermined. Deletions cut 4 bases from V and 0 bases from J, with 16 bases between. The CDR3 length is 17 residues. The germline gives CDR1 MNHNS, CDR2 SASEGT. The CDR3 bases are TGTGCCAGCAGTGGGTTCGGGAGTTTTCTTAGCAATCAGCCCCAGCATTTT. The encoded protein is CASSGFGSFLSNQPQHF.

V is TRBV30 and J is TRBJ2-7; D gene uncertain. With 2 bases removed from V and 4 bases from J, the gap between germline ends came to 6 bases. Looked up from germline, CDR1 is GTSNPN and CDR2 is SVGIG (reference sequence). CDR3 length: 11 residues. CDR3 nucleotide sequence: TGTGCCTGGAGTCAACTATACGAGCAGTACTTC. This translates into CAWSQLYEQYF.

The chain is built from TRBV4-2 and TRBJ1-5; 7 bases agree with TRBD1. Germline V gene sequence: CDR1 LGHNA, CDR2 YNFKEQ. The CDR3 is 15 residues long. The trim removed 4 bases at V and 3 bases at J, leaving 6 bases unmatched. The CDR3 sequence: CASSRRDRDNQPQHF. The CDR3 nucleotides are TGTGCCAGCAGCCGAAGGGACAGAGACAATCAGCCCCAGCATTTT.

V is TRBV4-3 and J is TRBJ1-1; possibly TRBD1 for D (5 bases). Per germline, CDR1 LGHNA and CDR2 YSLEER. CDR3 length equals 15 residues. The V and J ends lost 5 bases and 4 bases respectively, with 17 bases between them. CDR3 amino acids: CASSLNGVGGTEAFF. The CDR3 DNA follows: TGCGCCAGCAGCTTAAATGGAGTTGGGGGCACTGAAGCTTTCTTT.

On this clone: The same CDR3 is also encoded by other DNA sequences in this sample. This sequence joins TRBV18 and TRBJ2-3; D not resolved. The CDR3 length is 15 residues. From germline, CDR1 is KGHSH and CDR2 LQKENI. V dropped 1 base and J dropped 2 bases, with 10 bases sitting between them. The CDR3 DNA is TGTGCCAGCTCACCACTATCTGGCTACACAGATACGCAGTATTTT. Translating gives CASSPLSGYTDTQYF.

This clone was counted only a few times. The CDR3: CASMGRSYGYTF. The CDR3 nucleotides are TGTGCCAGCATGGGACGGAGCTATGGCTACACCTTC. The chain joins TRBV6-1 to TRBJ1-2, with D tentatively TRBD1 (5 bases). V was clipped by 7 bases and J by 4 bases, with 10 bases between them. This CDR3 spans 12 amino acids. Germline V gene sequence: CDR1 MNHNS, CDR2 SASEGT.

The V gene is TRBV19, the J gene TRBJ2-7; 8 nucleotides match TRBD2. The CDR3 contains 15 residues. Germline V gene lookup returns CDR1 LNHDA and CDR2 SQIVND (reference sequence). V shed 5 bases and J 2 bases; nucleotides not matched to a gene: 8. CDR3 sequence (DNA): TGTGCCAGTAGTCCCCGGGCTAGCGGGCCCTACGAGCAGTACTTC. Encoded protein: CASSPRASGPYEQYF.

This rearrangement joins TRBV18 to TRBJ1-1; D ambiguous. The CDR3 sequence is 12 residues long. V was trimmed by 9 bases and J by 5 bases, leaving 13 bases between them. The V gene's germline CDR1 is KGHSH and CDR2 LQKENI. This chain's CDR3 is CASRALGTEAFF. In DNA, the CDR3 is TGTGCCAGTAGGGCTCTCGGGACTGAAGCTTTCTTT.

The V call is TRBV10-1, the J call TRBJ2-5, with D possibly matching TRBD1 (6 bases). The CDR3 totals 14 residues. V lost 5 bases, J lost 5 bases, and 15 bases lay in between. CDR1 WNHNN and CDR2 SYGVQD come from the germline V gene (reference sequence). Written as DNA, the CDR3 is TGCGCCAGCAGTACAGGGACCTGGGGGGAGACCCAGTACTTC. Translation: CASSTGTWGETQYF.

The DNA of the CDR3 is TGTGCCAGCAGTCCAACCAGGGACTCCCAAGGGGCCTACGAGCAGTACTTC. It encodes CASSPTRDSQGAYEQYF. The chain employs TRBV28 and TRBJ2-7; tentative D call: TRBD2 (6 bases). In germline, CDR1 is MDHEN, CDR2 SYDVKM. This CDR3 contains 17 residues. Trimming took off 5 bases at V and 2 bases at J, with 22 bases between the two ends. The full variable domain, with the rest looked up from reference TRBV28 and TRBJ2-7, is DVKVTQSSRYLVKRTGEKVFLECVQDMDHENMFWYRQDPGLGLRLIYFSYDVKMKEKGDIPEGYSVSREKKERFSLILESASTNQTSMYLCASSPTRDSQGAYEQYFGPGTRLTVT.

The CDR3 DNA follows: TGTGCCAGCAGCTTAGCCCCGACTAGCGGGTTTACAGATACGCAGTATTTT. It is translated as CASSLAPTSGFTDTQYF. The chain links TRBV7-2 to TRBJ2-3; TRBD2 matches 10 bases. Germline trimming cut 0 bases from V and 3 bases from J; bases unmatched to any gene: 6. There are 17 residues in the CDR3. Germline V gene lookup returns CDR1 SGHTA and CDR2 FQGNSA. Complete variable domain (other parts from reference TRBV7-2 and TRBJ2-3): GAGVSQSPSNKVTEKGKDVELRCDPISGHTALYWYRQSLGQGLEFLIYFQGNSAPDKSGLPSDRFSAERTGGSVSTLTIQRTQQEDSAVYLCASSLAPTSGFTDTQYFGPGTRLTVL.